Listed below are T cell receptor beta chains from one sample, sequenced in a study of human T cells and chemical hapten exposure. TCRdb used MiXCR to reprocess the RACE reads, holding one entry per CDR3 protein. The table lists 75,000 to 90,000 distinct CDR3 sequences, approximately 8% of them singletons. Sample: whole blood, taken in connection with sensitization to the hapten diphenylcyclopropenone (DPC). The receptors originated from a woman aged 25-40 years with alopecia areata. Some clones in this sample may be carry-over from other donors' samples. Both conserved end residues are part of each CDR3. The order of the fields is D gene, J gene, V gene, clone size, CDR3 DNA, CDR3 protein. The D gene is left open where the match is weak. The listing skips clone size in some rows; elsewhere it reads once, few, many or a size class.

>-|TRBJ1-1|TRBV11-3|many
TGTGCCAGCAGCTTAGGATCCGACAGAGACACTGAAGCTTTCTTT
CASSLGSDRDTEAFF
>-|TRBJ2-3|TRBV5-1|-
TGCGCCAGCAGCTTGGTCGAGAGGACAGATACGCAGTATTTT
CASSLVERTDTQYF
>-|TRBJ2-3|TRBV5-4|-
TGTGCCAGCAGCTTAGAGTACTGGCAGAGCACAGATACGCAGTATTTT
CASSLEYWQSTDTQYF
>TRBD1|TRBJ1-1|TRBV20-1|many
TGCAGTGCTAGAGACGACAGGGAAGGTCCTGAAGCTTTCTTT
CSARDDREGPEAFF
>-|TRBJ2-1|TRBV20-1|-
TGCAGTGCTAGAGATTGGAGGGGGGGCGTGAATGAGCAGTTCTTC
CSARDWRGGVNEQFF
>-|TRBJ1-5|TRBV20-1|-
TGCAGTGCTGAGGGCTACAATAGCAATCAGCCCCAGCATTTT
CSAEGYNSNQPQHF
>-|TRBJ2-3|TRBV6-1|-
TGTGCCAGCGGGGCTGGAGGCACAGATACGCAGTATTTT
CASGAGGTDTQYF
>-|TRBJ1-2|TRBV7-8|few
TGTGCCAGCAGTATCGGGGACGGCCACTATGGCTACACCTTC
CASSIGDGHYGYTF
>-|TRBJ2-5|TRBV6-6|few
TGTGCCAGCAGTTCCGACCGGGACACCGGGCGGTTC
CASSSDRDTGRF
>-|TRBJ1-1|TRBV7-3|few
TGTGCCAGCAGCTCACAGTGGAACACTGAAGCTTTCTTT
CASSSQWNTEAFF
>-|TRBJ1-6|TRBV3-1|few
TGTGCCAGCAGCCCGACTATAGACAGGAGATCCCTCCACTTT
CASSPTIDRRSLHF
>-|TRBJ1-1|TRBV7-2|-
TGTGCCAGCAGCTTAGCGTGGGGGGGGGTAGCTTTCTTT
CASSLAWGGVAFF
>TRBD1|TRBJ2-3|TRBV5-1|many
TGCGCCAGCAGCCTCTCAGGGGGCTCAGCTTCCACAGATACGCAGTATTTT
CASSLSGGSASTDTQYF
>-|TRBJ2-5|TRBV10-3|many
TGTGCCATCAGTGAGTCGGCTCAAGAGACCCAGTACTTC
CAISESAQETQYF
>-|TRBJ2-7|TRBV5-1|many
TGCGCCAGCAGCTTGGGGCAGGGGAACGAGCAGTACTTC
CASSLGQGNEQYF
>TRBD1|TRBJ2-3|TRBV5-1|-
TGCGCCAGCAGTTACAGGGGGTTAATGTCCGATACGCAGTATTTT
CASSYRGLMSDTQYF
>-|TRBJ2-3|TRBV6-6|few
TGTGCCAGCAGTTATGACCTCACAGATACGCAGTATTTT
CASSYDLTDTQYF
>-|TRBJ2-7|TRBV5-1|-
TGCGCCAACAGCCCCCGGGCGGACCCGTACGAGCAGTACTTC
CANSPRADPYEQYF